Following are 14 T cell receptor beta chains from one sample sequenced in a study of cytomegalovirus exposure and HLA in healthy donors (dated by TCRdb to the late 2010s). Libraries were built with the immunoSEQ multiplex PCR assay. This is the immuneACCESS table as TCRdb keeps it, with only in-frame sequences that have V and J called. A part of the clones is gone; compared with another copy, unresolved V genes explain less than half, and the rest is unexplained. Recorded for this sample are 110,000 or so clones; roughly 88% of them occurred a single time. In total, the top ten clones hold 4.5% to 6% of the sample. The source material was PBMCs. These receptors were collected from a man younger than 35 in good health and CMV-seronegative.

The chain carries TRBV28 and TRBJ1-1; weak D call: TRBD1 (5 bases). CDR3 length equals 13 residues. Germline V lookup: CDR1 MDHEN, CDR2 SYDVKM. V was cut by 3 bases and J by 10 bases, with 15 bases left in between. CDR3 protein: CASSLHQGGRAFF. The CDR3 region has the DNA TGTGCCAGCAGTTTGCATCAGGGTGGACGAGCTTTCTTT.

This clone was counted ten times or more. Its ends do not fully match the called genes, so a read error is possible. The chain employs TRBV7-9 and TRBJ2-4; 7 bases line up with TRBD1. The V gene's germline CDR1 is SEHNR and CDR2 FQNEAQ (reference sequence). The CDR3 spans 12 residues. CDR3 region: CASSLLTGSELF. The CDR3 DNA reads TGTGCCAGCAGCCTATTGACAGGGTCGGAATTATTC.

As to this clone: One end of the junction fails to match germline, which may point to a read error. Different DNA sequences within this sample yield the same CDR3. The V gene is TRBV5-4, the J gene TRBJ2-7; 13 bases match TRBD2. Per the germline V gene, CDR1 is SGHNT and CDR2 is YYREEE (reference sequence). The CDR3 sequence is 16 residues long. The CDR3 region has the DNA TGTGCTAGCAGCCCACTGGGACTAGCGGGGACCTACGAGCAGTACTTC. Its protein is CASSPLGLAGTYEQYF.

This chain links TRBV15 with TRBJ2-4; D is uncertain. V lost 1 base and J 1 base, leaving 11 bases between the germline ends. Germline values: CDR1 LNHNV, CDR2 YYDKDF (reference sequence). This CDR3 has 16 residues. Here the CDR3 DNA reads TGTGCCACCAGCAGAGTAGGAGAAACCGCCAAAAACATTCAGTACTTC. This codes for CATSRVGETAKNIQYF.

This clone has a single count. The CDR3 spells CASSVVGLGANTEAFF. Written as DNA, the CDR3 is TGTGCCAGCAGCGTAGTTGGGTTAGGGGCAAACACTGAAGCTTTCTTT. The chain links TRBV9 to TRBJ1-1, with D perhaps matching TRBD1 (5 bases). V gave up 0 bases and J gave up 2 bases, with 14 bases separating them. Germline CDR1 and CDR2: SGDLS and YYNGEE. CDR3 length equals 16 residues.

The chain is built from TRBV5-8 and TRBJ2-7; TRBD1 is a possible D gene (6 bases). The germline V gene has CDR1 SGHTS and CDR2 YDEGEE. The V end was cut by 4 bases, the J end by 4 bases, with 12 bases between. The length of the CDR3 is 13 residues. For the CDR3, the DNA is TGTGCCAGCAGCACTCTGGACAGATACGAGCAGTACTTC. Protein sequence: CASSTLDRYEQYF. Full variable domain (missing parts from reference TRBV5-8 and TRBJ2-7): EAGVTQSPTHLIKTRGQQATLRCSPISGHTSVYWYQQALGLGLQFLLWYDEGEERNRGNFPPRFSGRQFPNYSSELNVNALELEDSALYLCASSTLDRYEQYFGPGTRLTVT.

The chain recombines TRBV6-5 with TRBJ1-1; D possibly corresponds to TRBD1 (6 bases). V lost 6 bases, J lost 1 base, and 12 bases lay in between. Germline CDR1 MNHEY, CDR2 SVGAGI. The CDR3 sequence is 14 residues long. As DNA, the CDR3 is TGTGCCAGCAGATCGGACAGAGAGAACACTGAAGCTTTCTTT. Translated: CASRSDRENTEAFF.

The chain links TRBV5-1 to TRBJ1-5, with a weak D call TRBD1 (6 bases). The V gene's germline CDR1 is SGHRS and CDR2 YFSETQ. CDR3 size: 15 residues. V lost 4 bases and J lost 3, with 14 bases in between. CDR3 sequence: CASSLYGQNNQPQHF. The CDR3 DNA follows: TGCGCCAGCAGCCTGTACGGACAGAACAATCAGCCCCAGCATTTT. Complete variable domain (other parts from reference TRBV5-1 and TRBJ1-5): KAGVTQTPRYLIKTRGQQVTLSCSPISGHRSVSWYQQTPGQGLQFLFEYFSETQRNKGNFPGRFSGRQFSNSRSEMNVSTLELGDSALYLCASSLYGQNNQPQHFGDGTRLSIL.

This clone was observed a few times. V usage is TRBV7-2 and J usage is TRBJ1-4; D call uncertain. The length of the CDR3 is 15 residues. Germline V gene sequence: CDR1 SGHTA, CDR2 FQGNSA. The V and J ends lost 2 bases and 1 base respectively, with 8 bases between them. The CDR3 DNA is TGTGCCAGCAGCTTAATGAGGGAAACTAATGAAAAACTGTTTTTT. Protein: CASSLMRETNEKLFF.

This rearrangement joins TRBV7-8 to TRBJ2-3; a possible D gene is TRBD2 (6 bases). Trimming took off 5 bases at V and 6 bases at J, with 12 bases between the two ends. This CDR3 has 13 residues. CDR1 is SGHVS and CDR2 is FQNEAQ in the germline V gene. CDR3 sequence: CASSPGTADTQYF. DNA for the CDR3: TGTGCCAGCAGCCCCGGGACTGCCGATACGCAGTATTTT.

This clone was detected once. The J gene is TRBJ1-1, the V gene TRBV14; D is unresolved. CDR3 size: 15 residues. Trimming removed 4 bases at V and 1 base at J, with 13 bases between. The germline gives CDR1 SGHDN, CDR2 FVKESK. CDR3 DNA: TGTGCCAGCAGCCGGACCACGGGAGGGAACACTGAAGCTTTCTTT. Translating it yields CASSRTTGGNTEAFF.

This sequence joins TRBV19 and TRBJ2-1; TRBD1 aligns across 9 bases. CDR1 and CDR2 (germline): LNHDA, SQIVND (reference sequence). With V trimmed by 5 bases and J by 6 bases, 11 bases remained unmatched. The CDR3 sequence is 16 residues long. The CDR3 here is CASSLPGTGYRNEQFF. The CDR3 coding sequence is TGTGCCAGTAGTCTACCCGGGACAGGGTACCGCAATGAGCAGTTCTTC.

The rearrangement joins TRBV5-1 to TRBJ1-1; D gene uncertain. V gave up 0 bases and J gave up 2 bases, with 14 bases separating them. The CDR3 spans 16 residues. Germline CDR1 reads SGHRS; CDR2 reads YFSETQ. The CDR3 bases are TGCGCCAGCAGCTTGGTTACCGGGGTGAGAAACACTGAAGCTTTCTTT. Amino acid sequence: CASSLVTGVRNTEAFF.

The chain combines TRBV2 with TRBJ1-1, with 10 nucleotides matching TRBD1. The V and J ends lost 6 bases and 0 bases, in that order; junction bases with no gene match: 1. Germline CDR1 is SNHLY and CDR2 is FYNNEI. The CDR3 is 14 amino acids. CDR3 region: CASRGTGVNTEAFF. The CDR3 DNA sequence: TGTGCCAGCAGGGGGACAGGGGTGAACACTGAAGCTTTCTTT.